This passage covers 18 T cell receptor beta chains from one sample sequenced in a study of control samples from healthy donors and cancer patients. Using immunoSEQ multiplex PCR, the repertoire was profiled, and TCRdb retains in-frame clones only, with some absent. The table has over 100,000 clones, roughly 91% seen once; the top ten hold 17%. Sequencing input: blood. The receptors were gathered from a woman in her 50s in good health.

CDR3 residues: CASSPPNKQGASRMNTEAFF. The CDR3, as DNA: TGTGCCAGCTCACCACCAAATAAACAGGGGGCGTCGAGGATGAACACTGAAGCTTTCTTT. The gene calls are TRBV18 and TRBJ1-1; 9 bases match TRBD1. The CDR3 sequence is 20 residues long. Germline CDR1 reads KGHSH; CDR2 reads LQKENI. Trimming at V came to 0 bases and at J to 0 bases, leaving 14 bases not matched to a gene.

This clone occurred once. The V gene is TRBV10-3, the J gene TRBJ2-5; 7 bases are a match to TRBD1. Per germline, CDR1 ENHRY and CDR2 SYGVKD. CDR3 length equals 16 residues. After removal of 2 bases from V and 3 bases from J, the junction contained 9 bases not matched to a gene. This chain's CDR3 is CAISEVFDRAEETQYF. In nucleotides, the CDR3 is TGTGCCATCAGTGAGGTTTTCGACAGGGCGGAAGAGACCCAGTACTTC.

The chain has TRBV9 and TRBJ1-1; D is undetermined. Per the germline V gene, CDR1 is SGDLS and CDR2 is YYNGEE. V shed 0 bases and J shed 3 bases, with 6 bases lying between them. The CDR3 covers 13 residues. This chain's CDR3 is CASSVGSDTEAFF. CDR3 DNA sequence: TGTGCCAGCAGCGTAGGATCAGACACTGAAGCTTTCTTT.

The CDR3 reads CASSELGGASTDTQYF. Written as DNA, the CDR3 is TGTGCCAGCAGTGAACTCGGGGGCGCTAGCACAGATACGCAGTATTTT. The chain combines TRBV2 with TRBJ2-3; D tentatively fits TRBD1 or TRBD2 (6 bases each). Germline assignment: CDR1 SNHLY and CDR2 FYNNEI. The CDR3 covers 16 residues. V lost 2 bases and J 0 bases, leaving 12 bases between the germline ends. Filled out from reference TRBV2 and TRBJ2-3, the complete variable domain reads EPEVTQTPSHQVTQMGQEVILRCVPISNHLYFYWYRQILGQKVEFLVSFYNNEISEKSEIFDDQFSVERPDGSNFTLKIRSTKLEDSAMYFCASSELGGASTDTQYFGPGTRLTVL.

This clone was recorded only once. V gene TRBV19 combines with J gene TRBJ2-6; 9 bases align to TRBD1. There are 18 residues in the CDR3. The germline V gene has CDR1 LNHDA and CDR2 SQIVND (reference sequence). The junction had 8 bases not matched to a gene; V was cut back by 3 bases and J by 2 bases. The CDR3 here is CASSIAGQGFAGANVLTF. CDR3 nucleotides: TGTGCCAGTAGTATCGCGGGACAGGGTTTCGCTGGGGCCAACGTCCTGACTTTC.

The chain couples TRBV7-2 to TRBJ1-5; 9 positions agree with TRBD1. CDR3 length: 17 residues. The ends lost 3 bases at V and 8 bases at J; junction bases unmatched: 14. Germline V gene data show CDR1 as SGHTA and CDR2 as FQGNSA. As DNA, the CDR3 is TGTGCCAGCAGCTTCGGGACAGGGTGGTCGATCAGGGAGCCCCAGCATTTT. Translating gives CASSFGTGWSIREPQHF.

The rearrangement links TRBV10-1 to TRBJ2-3, with a possible D match to TRBD2 (6 bases). This CDR3 comprises 15 residues. The germline V and J ends were trimmed by 4 bases and 3 bases, with 14 bases remaining between them. In germline, CDR1 is WNHNN, CDR2 SYGVQD (reference sequence). The chain's CDR3 is CASSGGGVGTDTQYF. The CDR3 DNA sequence: TGCGCCAGCAGTGGTGGCGGGGTTGGGACAGATACGCAGTATTTT.

This chain links TRBV6-2 or TRBV6-3 with TRBJ1-5; no reliable D call. Between the trimmed V and J ends, which lost 5 bases and 1 base, there was a span of 12 bases. The CDR3 runs to 15 residues. Germline V lookup: CDR1 MNHEY, CDR2 SVGEGT. This chain's CDR3 is CASSTSHRSNQPQHF. CDR3 bases: TGTGCCAGCAGTACTAGCCACAGAAGCAATCAGCCCCAGCATTTT.

This chain uses TRBV6-5 with TRBJ1-2; D is unclear. Looked up from germline, CDR1 is MNHEY and CDR2 is SVGAGI. The CDR3 extends over 15 amino acids. V gave up 7 bases and J gave up 3 bases, with 18 bases separating them. The CDR3 DNA follows: TGTGCCAGCACCCTCTTTTTCGGCGGCGACTATGGCTACACCTTC. As protein: CASTLFFGGDYGYTF.

The chain employs TRBV10-2 and TRBJ1-1; D is uncertain. The CDR3 totals 12 residues. CDR1 WSHSY and CDR2 SAAADI come from the germline V gene. V lost 3 bases and J lost 8, with 10 bases in between. The CDR3 sequence is CASSEFSGEAFF. The CDR3 DNA is TGCGCCAGCAGTGAATTTTCGGGGGAAGCTTTCTTT.

The CDR3 reads CASTQGAYGYTF. The CDR3, as DNA: TGTGCCAGTACCCAGGGGGCATATGGCTACACCTTC. V is TRBV19 and J is TRBJ1-2; 8 bases are shared with TRBD1. CDR3 length: 12 amino acids. In germline, CDR1 is LNHDA, CDR2 SQIVND (reference sequence). V was clipped by 7 bases and J by 5 bases; unmatched bases: 3.

The rearrangement uses TRBV9 and TRBJ2-5, with 10 bases that match TRBD2. The CDR3 spans 15 residues. V lost 0 bases to trimming and J lost 3 bases; unmatched junction nucleotides: 2. Germline loops: CDR1 SGDLS, CDR2 YYNGEE. In DNA, the CDR3 is TGTGCCAGCAGCGTAGGAGGACTAGCGGAAGAGACCCAGTACTTC. Translated, it gives CASSVGGLAEETQYF.

Only one count was recorded for this clone. The J gene is TRBJ2-3, the V gene TRBV2, with D uncertain. V was trimmed by 6 bases and J by 6 bases, leaving 13 bases between them. Germline-derived CDR1 and CDR2 are SNHLY and FYNNEI. The CDR3 is made up of 13 amino acids. The CDR3 DNA is TGTGCCAGCAGCGCCAAGGAGAGGGATACGCAGTATTTT. Its protein product is CASSAKERDTQYF.

The chain has TRBV10-3 and TRBJ2-7; D gene ambiguous. The germline V and J ends were trimmed by 6 bases and 4 bases, with 13 bases remaining between them. Germline CDR1 and CDR2: ENHRY and SYGVKD. CDR3 length equals 13 residues. The CDR3 loop is CAIREPTAYEQYF. In DNA form, the CDR3 reads TGTGCCATCAGGGAACCTACAGCTTACGAGCAGTACTTC.

The chain uses TRBV30 and TRBJ2-1; 11 bases are shared with TRBD2. Germline CDR1 is GTSNPN and CDR2 is SVGIG (reference sequence). The CDR3 runs 15 residues. The ends lost 4 bases at V and 4 bases at J; junction bases unmatched: 6. The CDR3 spells CAWKSTSGVYNEQFF. In DNA, the CDR3 is TGTGCCTGGAAATCGACTAGCGGGGTGTACAATGAGCAGTTCTTC.

This clone was seen a single time. The CDR3 is CASNLLAGGEQFF. DNA for the CDR3: TGTGCCAGCAACCTACTAGCGGGAGGTGAGCAGTTCTTC. The chain carries TRBV3-1 (or the pseudogene TRBV3-2) and TRBJ2-1, with TRBD2 matching over 12 bases. This CDR3 contains 13 residues. V shed 7 bases, J shed 9 bases, and the junction held 4 bases outside the gene matches. The germline gives CDR1 LGHDT, CDR2 YNNKEL (reference sequence).

V gene TRBV2 combines with J gene TRBJ2-3; D is unresolved. Germline-derived CDR1 and CDR2 are SNHLY and FYNNEI. The CDR3 is made up of 11 amino acids. Trimming stripped 7 bases from V and 8 bases from J, with 10 bases between. The CDR3 spells CASNTASTQYF. CDR3 DNA sequence: TGTGCCAGCAATACAGCGTCTACGCAGTATTTT.

The chain links TRBV6-6 to TRBJ2-7; 9 nucleotides match TRBD2. CDR3 length: 13 amino acids. J lost 9 bases, V lost 4 bases, and 7 bases had no gene match. Germline V gives CDR1 MNHNY, CDR2 SVGAGI (reference sequence). CDR3 amino acids: CASSSGLATWQYV. CDR3 bases: TGTGCCAGCAGTTCAGGACTAGCGACGTGGCAGTACGTC.